One and the same sample provided the 18 T cell receptor beta chains below, sequenced in a study of cytomegalovirus exposure and HLA in healthy donors. 60 Vbeta and 13 Jbeta primers were used in PCR. Sequencing used immunoSEQ multiplex PCR; TCRdb keeps in-frame clones, though not all of them. The sample table sets out 75,000 to 100,000 clones. The material sequenced was PBMCs. The source is a woman aged 55-70 years in good health and CMV-seronegative.

The V and J genes are TRBV7-2 and TRBJ2-7; TRBD2 agrees at 7 bases. There are 13 residues in the CDR3. CDR1 SGHTA and CDR2 FQGNSA come from the germline V gene. V trimming: 3 bases; J trimming: 6 bases; junction bases outside the gene matches: 5. CDR3 nucleotides: TGTGCCAGCAGCTTCGCGGGAGCCCCCGAGCAGTACTTC. Protein: CASSFAGAPEQYF.

The chain employs TRBV2 and TRBJ1-4; the D gene is possibly TRBD1 (5 bases). Germline values: CDR1 SNHLY, CDR2 FYNNEI. The CDR3 contains 15 residues. V was shortened by 8 bases and J by 5 bases, with 18 bases between the two germline ends. CDR3 protein: CASRSLGQGNEKLFF. In DNA, the CDR3 is TGTGCCAGCCGGTCGTTGGGGCAGGGAAATGAAAAACTGTTTTTT.

This chain links TRBV19 with TRBJ1-2, with D possibly matching TRBD1 (5 bases). V was shortened by 2 bases and J by 5 bases, with 12 bases between the two germline ends. The germline CDR1 and CDR2 sequences are LNHDA and SQIVND (reference sequence). The CDR3 spans 14 residues. CDR3 residues: CASSIIPRGYGYTF. The DNA of the CDR3 is TGTGCCAGTAGTATAATACCGCGGGGGTATGGCTACACCTTC.

The chain is built from TRBV19 and TRBJ2-3; a possible D gene is TRBD1 (5 bases). Germline values: CDR1 LNHDA, CDR2 SQIVND (reference sequence). The CDR3 is made up of 15 amino acids. Trimming removed 1 base from V and 2 bases from J, with 10 bases in between. CDR3 protein: CASSIGQRNTDTQYF. As DNA, the CDR3 is TGTGCCAGTAGTATAGGACAGCGAAACACAGATACGCAGTATTTT. Supplemented by reference TRBV19 and TRBJ2-3, the full variable domain reads DGGITQSPKYLFRKEGQNVTLSCEQNLNHDAMYWYRQDPGQGLRLIYYSQIVNDFQKGDIAEGYSVSREKKESFPLTVTSAQKNPTAFYLCASSIGQRNTDTQYFGPGTRLTVL.

The gene calls are TRBV11-2 and TRBJ2-4, with 8 bases identical to TRBD1. Germline V CDR1 and CDR2: SGHAT, FQNNGV. Trimming at V came to 4 bases and at J to 3 bases, leaving 8 bases not matched to a gene. This CDR3 has 16 residues. The CDR3 sequence is CASSSWTGSDKNIQYF. Written as DNA, the CDR3 is TGTGCCAGCAGCTCCTGGACAGGGTCCGACAAAAACATTCAGTACTTC.

V and J are TRBV7-2 and TRBJ2-7; D perhaps matches TRBD2 (6 bases). The J call is in doubt because the DNA end fits TRBJ2-5 better. CDR1 and CDR2 from the germline V gene are SGHTA and FQGNSA. The CDR3 has 18 residues. This CDR3 is CASSPRPPSGPPVETQYF. For the CDR3, the DNA is TGTGCCAGCAGCCCCCGACCCCCCAGCGGGCCGCCCGTAGAGACCCAGTACTTC.

This chain uses TRBV5-1 with TRBJ1-3; D is possibly TRBD1 (6 bases). The CDR3 runs to 14 residues. Trimming took 1 base from V and 2 from J, leaving 7 bases between them. The germline V gene encodes CDR1 SGHRS and CDR2 YFSETQ. Here the CDR3 DNA reads TGCGCCAGCAGCTTGACAGGGACTGGAAACACCATATATTTT. Residues: CASSLTGTGNTIYF.

This chain joins TRBV4-1 and TRBJ2-1, with a weak D call TRBD2 (6 bases). V lost 4 bases and J lost 9, with 22 bases in between. The CDR3 runs to 16 residues. Germline CDR1 MGHRA, CDR2 YSYEKL. CDR3 sequence: CASSPRTMRGRLEQFF. The CDR3 bases are TGCGCCAGCAGCCCCCGGACTATGAGGGGAAGGCTTGAGCAGTTCTTC.

This rearrangement joins TRBV5-1 to TRBJ1-1, with 7 bases aligning to TRBD1. With V trimmed by 4 bases and J by 1 base, 7 bases remained unmatched. Germline values: CDR1 SGHRS, CDR2 YFSETQ. This CDR3 comprises 15 residues. CDR3 coding DNA: TGCGCCAGCAGCCGTGGGGACAGTCAGAACACTGAAGCTTTCTTT. Its translation: CASSRGDSQNTEAFF.

J is TRBJ2-7 and V is TRBV7-8, with 7 positions matching TRBD1. Trimming removed 3 bases from V and 2 bases from J; junction bases left unmatched: 4. CDR1 SGHVS and CDR2 FQNEAQ come from the germline V gene. The CDR3 is 14 amino acids. This chain's CDR3 is CASSFRDRTYEQYF. CDR3 sequence (DNA): TGTGCCAGCAGCTTCCGGGACAGAACCTACGAGCAGTACTTC. The whole variable domain, filled in from reference TRBV7-8 and TRBJ2-7, reads GAGVSQSPRYKVAKRGQDVALRCDPISGHVSLFWYQQALGQGPEFLTYFQNEAQLDKSGLPSDRFFAERPEGSVSTLKIQRTQQEDSAVYLCASSFRDRTYEQYFGPGTRLTVT.

This chain joins TRBV7-2 and TRBJ1-2; 8 positions match TRBD1. Germline CDR1 SGHTA, CDR2 FQGNSA. V dropped 3 bases and J dropped 6; count of bases not matched to a gene: 6. The CDR3 is 14 residues long. CDR3 residues: CASSLQGADNGYTF. Here the CDR3 DNA reads TGTGCCAGCAGCTTGCAGGGGGCGGATAATGGCTACACCTTC.

J is TRBJ1-2 and V is TRBV27; 9 bases agree with TRBD1. V was pared by 5 bases and J by 6 bases, with 7 bases of the junction left unmatched. The CDR3 runs to 14 residues. Germline lookup yields CDR1 MNHEY and CDR2 SMNVEV (reference sequence). The CDR3 nucleotides read TGTGCCAGCAGTGTAACCGGGACAGGGCATGGCTACACCTTC. The encoded protein is CASSVTGTGHGYTF.

V gene TRBV6-1 combines with J gene TRBJ1-5, with no clear D. Germline V gene data show CDR1 as MNHNS and CDR2 as SASEGT. Deletions cut 5 bases from V and 7 bases from J, with 18 bases between. CDR3 size: 15 residues. Here the CDR3 DNA reads TGTGCCAGCAGTCTCCAGGATGATACGGGGCAGCCCCAGCATTTT. Translated: CASSLQDDTGQPQHF.

V and J are TRBV6-7 and TRBJ1-2; D may be TRBD1 (5 bases). TRBV6-7 is an ORF; its function is uncertain. This CDR3 is 13 amino acids long. Between the trimmed V and J ends, which lost 2 bases and 7 bases, there was a span of 11 bases. Here the CDR3 reads CASSYISGAGYTF. The CDR3 nucleotides are TGTGCCAGCAGTTACATATCTGGGGCTGGCTACACCTTC.

The chain has TRBV6-1 and TRBJ2-5, with 7 bases identical to TRBD2. Near its end, the DNA agrees better with TRBJ2-7, so the J call may be wrong. The CDR3 length is 14 residues. Germline V CDR1 and CDR2: MNHNS, SASEGT. DNA of the CDR3: TGTGCCAGCAGTGAAGGGACTAGTGATTACGAGCAGTACTTC. Amino acids: CASSEGTSDYEQYF.

This chain connects TRBV7-2 to TRBJ2-3, with 9 nucleotides matching TRBD1. This CDR3 comprises 16 residues. J was trimmed by 5 bases and V by 1 base; bases with no gene match: 7. Germline V gives CDR1 SGHTA, CDR2 FQGNSA. The CDR3 is CASSLGNRGRVDTQYF. The CDR3 coding sequence is TGTGCCAGCAGCTTAGGAAACAGGGGGCGGGTAGATACGCAGTATTTT.

The chain employs TRBV29-1 and TRBJ1-2; 8 nucleotides agree with TRBD1. The length of the CDR3 is 12 residues. Germline V gene data show CDR1 as SQVTM and CDR2 as ANQGSEA. Trimming took 6 bases from V and 10 from J; bases not matched to a gene: 10. The chain's CDR3 is CSVTTGEFAYTF. In DNA form, the CDR3 reads TGCAGCGTGACGACAGGGGAATTCGCCTACACCTTC. Variable domain in full (rest from reference TRBV29-1 and TRBJ1-2): SAVISQKPSRDICQRGTSLTIQCQVDSQVTMMFWYRQQPGQSLTLIATANQGSEATYESGFVIDKFPISRPNLTFSTLTVSNMSPEDSSIYLCSVTTGEFAYTFGSGTRLTVV.

The V gene is TRBV4-2, the J gene TRBJ2-5, with 7 bases matching TRBD2. CDR1 and CDR2 (germline): LGHNA, YNFKEQ. The CDR3 has 14 residues. V gave up 2 bases and J gave up 0 bases; unmatched junction bases: 0. Written as DNA, the CDR3 is TGTGCCAGCAGCCAAACTAGCGACCAAGAGACCCAGTACTTC. This encodes CASSQTSDQETQYF.